This paragraph covers one T cell receptor (beta chain) sequence. Antigen: not known. The data are from a study of shared clonotypes between healthy human individuals. Study-wide findings and caveats: Some clonotypes were shared by all four sorted-subset donors, while others were not shared. The non-shared ones had lower generation probabilities than the shared ones.

Sequencing was performed with immunoSEQ multiplex PCR; in TCRdb, only in-frame clones are kept and a portion is missing. Counted here are some 2.3 million clones, over 90% occurring once; the ten biggest clones make up about 0.41%. The sequence was obtained from a man between 18 and 35 years old in good health. Some clones in this sample may be carry-over from other donors' samples. Sample: naive CD4+ T cells from PBMCs. Subset: CD45RA+ positively selected.

The CDR3 loop reads CASSRTGATYEQYF. The CDR3 DNA follows: TGTGCCAGCAGCCGGACAGGGGCTACCTACGAGCAGTACTTC. The chain couples TRBV27 to TRBJ2-7; TRBD1 aligns across 9 bases. The germline gives CDR1 MNHEY, CDR2 SMNVEV (reference sequence). The CDR3 is made up of 14 amino acids. Germline trimming cut 6 bases from V and 2 bases from J; bases unmatched to any gene: 5.